This is a list of T cell receptor beta chains from one sample in a study of molecular identifiers for immune sequencing clone quantification. TCRdb analysed the PCR reads with MiXCR anew, one entry per CDR3 protein. The sample records approximately 550,000 distinct CDR3 sequences, about 25% being singletons. The material sequenced was naive CD8+ T cells from blood, with Jurkat cell RNA spiked in. These receptors were collected from a human donor in good health. Some libraries in this study had Jurkat cell RNA spiked in. Both conserved end residues are part of each CDR3. The D gene is left open where the match is weak. Part of the rows lack a size; the others show once, few, many or a class for expanded clones.

CDR3aa	CDR3nt	d_gene	j_gene	abundance	v_gene
CASSLDALEAFF	TGTGCCAGCAGCTTAGACGCCCTGGAGGCTTTCTTT	NA	TRBJ1-1	many	TRBV7-9
CASSMPPGQKIYSNQPQHF	TGTGCCAGCAGCATGCCCCCGGGACAGAAAATTTATAGCAATCAGCCCCAGCATTTT	NA	TRBJ1-5	few	TRBV21-1
CASSTRQGTDTEAFF	TGCGCCAGCAGCACACGACAGGGGACCGACACTGAAGCTTTCTTT	TRBD1	TRBJ1-1	many	TRBV4-1
CASRCQRRRSALHF	TGTGCCAGCAGGTGTCAACGCAGACGATCAGCCCTCCACTTT	NA	TRBJ1-6	NA	TRBV21-1
CASRSGVTEAFF	TGCGCCAGCAGGTCAGGGGTCACTGAAGCTTTCTTT	NA	TRBJ1-1	NA	TRBV4-1
CASSGDSSNQPQHF	TGTGCCAGTAGTGGGGACAGTAGCAATCAGCCCCAGCATTTT	TRBD1	TRBJ1-5	many	TRBV19
CASSSRGYNEKLFF	TGTGCCAGCAGTTCGCGGGGTTATAATGAAAAACTGTTTTTT	NA	TRBJ1-4	NA	TRBV27
CSVAPDGSQETQYF	TGCAGCGTTGCCCCGGACGGGTCCCAAGAGACCCAGTACTTC	NA	TRBJ2-5	many	TRBV29-1
CVSSYSMGGGTEAFF	TGTGTCAGCAGTTACTCTATGGGGGGAGGAACTGAAGCTTTCTTT	NA	TRBJ1-1	NA	TRBV6-5
CASSLASPDTQYF	TGTGCCAGCAGCTTAGCGAGTCCAGATACGCAGTATTTT	NA	TRBJ2-3	many	TRBV12-3/TRBV12-4
CASSTTGENQPQHF	TGTGCCAGCAGTACGACAGGGGAAAATCAGCCCCAGCATTTT	TRBD1	TRBJ1-5	NA	TRBV6-2/TRBV6-3
CASSFYRANTEAFF	TGTGCCAGCAGTTTTTACAGGGCGAACACTGAAGCTTTCTTT	NA	TRBJ1-1	few	TRBV12-3/TRBV12-4
CASSQGRGTNYEQYF	TGCGCCAGCAGCCAAGGACGGGGGACAAACTACGAGCAGTACTTC	NA	TRBJ2-7	NA	TRBV4-3
CSARDALAGVLEQFF	TGCAGTGCTAGAGATGCGCTAGCGGGGGTGCTGGAGCAGTTCTTC	TRBD2	TRBJ2-1	NA	TRBV20-1
CASSRQGARLDGYTF	TGTGCCAGTAGTCGACAGGGGGCACGGTTGGATGGCTACACCTTC	TRBD1	TRBJ1-2	NA	TRBV19
CASSLVQPGPKETQYF	TGTGCCAGCAGCTTGGTGCAACCGGGACCTAAAGAGACCCAGTACTTC	NA	TRBJ2-5	many	TRBV7-9
CASSSGLAGERGDAQYF	TGTGCCAGCAGCTCGGGACTAGCGGGAGAGCGAGGAGATGCGCAGTATTTT	TRBD2	TRBJ2-3	NA	TRBV7-9
CASSGRVSGPETHSF	TGTGCCAGCAGCGGAAGGGTGTCGGGCCCGGAGACCCACTCCTTC	NA	TRBJ2-5	NA	TRBV5-6
CASSSFSLTGELFF	TGTGCCAGCAGTTCTTTTTCCCTTACCGGGGAGCTGTTTTTT	NA	TRBJ2-2	many	TRBV6-5
CASSIVGNSNQPQHF	TGTGCCAGTAGTATCGTAGGGAATAGCAATCAGCCCCAGCATTTT	NA	TRBJ1-5	many	TRBV19
CASSVLPVSYEQYF	TGTGCCAGCAGCGTCCTTCCGGTCTCCTACGAGCAGTACTTC	NA	TRBJ2-7	NA	TRBV9
CASSLDPRGLYEQYF	TGTGCCAGCAGCTTAGACCCGCGGGGGTTATACGAGCAGTACTTC	TRBD2	TRBJ2-7	few	TRBV11-2
CASSYSGQGHGYTF	TGTGCCAGCAGTTACTCGGGACAGGGTCATGGCTACACCTTC	TRBD1	TRBJ1-2	NA	TRBV6-2/TRBV6-3
CASSQRNRGYAGELFF	TGCGCCAGCAGCCAGAGAAACAGGGGGTATGCCGGGGAGCTGTTTTTT	TRBD1	TRBJ2-2	NA	TRBV4-3
CASSRAGPTDTQYF	TGTGCCAGCAGTCGAGCGGGGCCCACAGATACGCAGTATTTT	TRBD2	TRBJ2-3	NA	TRBV27
CAIPWSGVGNEQFF	TGTGCCATACCATGGTCGGGAGTAGGTAATGAGCAGTTCTTC	NA	TRBJ2-1	few	TRBV15
CAGSSADGVGVHGQYF	TGTGCCGGCAGTTCCGCGGACGGGGTCGGGGTCCACGGGCAGTACTTC	NA	TRBJ2-7	NA	TRBV6-5
CASSAVPENTEAFF	TGTGCCAGTAGTGCCGTTCCCGAGAACACTGAAGCTTTCTTT	NA	TRBJ1-1	NA	TRBV19
CASRRDRGAYEQYF	TGTGCCAGCAGACGGGACAGGGGGGCCTACGAGCAGTACTTC	TRBD1	TRBJ2-7	NA	TRBV2
CASRRGSTEAFF	TGTGCCAGCAGAAGGGGGAGCACTGAAGCTTTCTTT	NA	TRBJ1-1	NA	TRBV6-2/TRBV6-3
CASSPSRAQETQYF	TGTGCCAGCAGCCCTTCTAGGGCCCAGGAGACCCAGTACTTC	NA	TRBJ2-5	few	TRBV14
CASSVDRSYEQYF	TGTGCCAGCAGTGTGGACCGCTCCTACGAGCAGTACTTC	NA	TRBJ2-7	many	TRBV25-1
CASSEGDLDTQYF	TGCGCCAGCAGCGAGGGGGACTTAGATACGCAGTATTTT	NA	TRBJ2-3	many	TRBV5-1
CASSQGVAGVAVVTYEQYF	TGTGCCAGCAGCCAAGGCGTGGCGGGAGTAGCGGTCGTAACCTACGAGCAGTACTTC	NA	TRBJ2-7	NA	TRBV3-2
CATAGTGLSYGYTF	TGTGCCACTGCCGGGACAGGGTTGAGCTATGGCTACACCTTC	TRBD1	TRBJ1-2	few	TRBV27
CASSVSPAGGYEQFF	TGTGCCAGCAGCGTATCACCAGCGGGAGGCTATGAGCAGTTCTTC	TRBD2	TRBJ2-1	NA	TRBV9
CASSLWGPGDNSPLHF	TGTGCCAGCAGCTTATGGGGGCCCGGGGATAATTCACCCCTCCACTTT	NA	TRBJ1-6	NA	TRBV7-3
CASSAAIPGQYNSPLHF	TGTGCCAGCAGCGCGGCTATACCTGGACAGTATAATTCACCCCTCCACTTT	NA	TRBJ1-6	few	TRBV9
CASSSSFGGYGHTF	TGTGCCAGTAGTAGCTCCTTTGGGGGCTATGGCCACACCTTC	NA	TRBJ1-2	NA	TRBV19
CASSASLAGNYEQYF	TGTGCCAGCAGTGCATCACTAGCGGGGAACTACGAGCAGTACTTC	TRBD2	TRBJ2-7	NA	TRBV6-1
CASSLSGDRGDTQYF	TGTGCCAGCAGCTTGAGCGGGGACCGGGGGGATACGCAGTATTTT	TRBD2	TRBJ2-3	NA	TRBV5-6
CASSPTGSPSLSF	TGTGCCAGCAGCCCCACCGGGAGCCCCTCTTTGTCCTTC	NA	TRBJ2-5	NA	TRBV7-3
CASSHRAPASTDTQYF	TGTGCCAGCAGCCATCGTGCCCCGGCTAGCACAGATACGCAGTATTTT	NA	TRBJ2-3	NA	TRBV3-1
CASSSPPGTTYNEQFF	TGCGCCAGCAGCTCGCCTCCGGGGACTACTTACAATGAGCAGTTCTTC	TRBD2	TRBJ2-1	NA	TRBV4-1
CASSVLAGDSTGELFF	TGTGCCAGCAGCGTTCTAGCGGGAGACAGCACCGGGGAGCTGTTTTTT	TRBD2	TRBJ2-2	NA	TRBV9
CASSFEGLETQYF	TGTGCCAGCAGCTTCGAGGGTTTGGAGACCCAGTACTTC	NA	TRBJ2-5	few	TRBV7-6
CARRLVAHAAFF	TGTGCCCGCCGCTTAGTAGCGCATGCAGCTTTCTTT	NA	TRBJ1-1	NA	TRBV7-8
CASLTGGAGTEAFF	TGTGCCAGCCTGACAGGGGGCGCGGGCACTGAAGCTTTCTTT	TRBD1	TRBJ1-1	many	TRBV27